Described below is a single T cell receptor beta chain sequence and its context. The antigen is undetermined. Per the germline V gene, CDR1 is LGHDT and CDR2 is YNNKEL (reference sequence). CDR3 length: 19 amino acids. The V end lost 0 bases, the J end lost 0 bases, and 20 bases lay between the germline ends. The data stem from a study of T cell responses to AZD1222 COVID-19 vaccine. Overall study: Second doses were pooled across both intervals (about 4 or about 12 weeks).

Study-wide points: Dominant CD4 TCR responses targeted spike regions 160-218 and 743-854. Clonal diversity may have been underestimated in mostly white British donors.

TCRdb's table, derived via immunoSEQ multiplex PCR, lists solely in-frame clones and lacks some. Among approximately 67,000 clones listed, 84% were seen once. This TCR was recovered from an adult in good health. This material consisted of peripheral blood, taken on day 0 of AZD1222 vaccination. The chain joins TRBV3-1 (or the pseudogene TRBV3-2) to TRBJ1-1; D is undetermined. CDR3 loop: CASSQDLGLEGNLNTEAFF. In DNA form, the CDR3 reads TGTGCCAGCAGCCAAGACCTTGGGCTGGAGGGTAACCTGAACACTGAAGCTTTCTTT.